Included here is one T cell receptor beta chain sequence, with context. The antigen is not known. The sample originates from a study of Ad26.COV2.S vaccination and SARS-CoV-2 variants. Study context: Each vaccinee took Ad26.COV2.S intramuscularly, once or twice 56 days apart. Notes on the study in general: Spike-specific TCR breadth ran higher among vaccine recipients than placebo recipients. In TCR breadth and depth analyses, total T cell responses may have been underestimated. Breadth measured for non-spike TCRs was similar across vaccine and placebo recipients.

Treatment described: around 19 received Ad26.COV2.S at low or high dose, single or two shots; 5 received placebo; per-sample allocation not given. Specimens were obtained on day 63 following the first vaccine or placebo injection. The germline V gene has CDR1 SEHNR and CDR2 FQNEAQ (reference sequence). The CDR3 covers 13 residues. V lost 5 bases and J lost 5; bases outside the gene matches: 4. Clones were read by immunoSEQ multiplex PCR, and TCRdb kept only the in-frame ones, dropping some. The sample records about 410,000 clones, 92% being singletons. The receptor was derived from a person aged 18-60 years who received the Ad26.COV2.S COVID-19 vaccine or a placebo. Sequenced material: peripheral blood, taken in a trial of Ad26.COV2.S vaccine versus placebo. The chain joins TRBV7-9 to TRBJ2-5; 8 positions match TRBD2. The CDR3 bases are TGTGCCAGCAGCCTGGGGACTAGTGAGACCCAGTACTTC. Amino acids: CASSLGTSETQYF.